A selection of T cell receptor beta chains follows, all from one sample in a study of blood T cells in healthy people across ages. Using its own MiXCR run on the 5' RACE reads, TCRdb lists one record per CDR3 protein. The sample shows 650,000 to 1,000,000 distinct CDR3 sequences, approximately 35% of them seen only once. The specimen was blood. Receptors originate from a man between 18 and 35 years old in good health. CDR3s include the opening cysteine and the closing phenylalanine or tryptophan. A D gene is named only where the DNA matches it firmly. The size entry is marked missing in some rows and otherwise reads once, few, many or a size class.

d_call clone_size j_call v_call cdr3_nt cdr3_aa
- - TRBJ1-2 TRBV20-1 TGCAGTGCACGACAGACGCTTGGCTATGGCTACACCTTC CSARQTLGYGYTF
- - TRBJ1-6 TRBV6-5 TGTGCCAGCAAGCCACAGAGCTCCTATAATTCACCCCTCCACTTT CASKPQSSYNSPLHF
- few TRBJ1-4 TRBV20-1 TGCAGTGCTACCCAAGGGGGAGCGGCGGGATCCGAAAAACTGTTTTTT CSATQGGAAGSEKLFF
TRBD1 - TRBJ2-7 TRBV7-9 TGTGCCAGCAGCTCGCCGGGACAGGGGGTCAGCGAGCAGTACTTC CASSSPGQGVSEQYF
TRBD1 - TRBJ1-1 TRBV29-1 TGCAGCGTGGGGACCGGGACAGTGAACACTGAAGCTTTCTTT CSVGTGTVNTEAFF
- few TRBJ2-6 TRBV7-2 TGTGCCAGCAGCCGCCCGATGGACATTCGTGGCAACGTCCTGACTTTC CASSRPMDIRGNVLTF
TRBD1 many TRBJ1-2 TRBV30 TGTGCCTGGAGTGTTGGACAGGGCGCCTATGGCTACACCTTC CAWSVGQGAYGYTF
- few TRBJ2-7 TRBV6-2/TRBV6-3 TGTGCCAGCAGTGGGGGGATAGCCTACGAGCAGTACTTC CASSGGIAYEQYF
TRBD2 many TRBJ2-3 TRBV5-1 TGCGCCAGCAGCTTGCGGCCATCCCAGGGAGGGGATACGCAGTATTTT CASSLRPSQGGDTQYF
TRBD1 - TRBJ1-1 TRBV5-1 TGCGCCAGCAGCTTTGGACAGGGGGTGACTGAAGCTTTCTTT CASSFGQGVTEAFF
- - TRBJ1-2 TRBV20-1 TGCAGTGCTAGAGATGCAACAACCTATGGCTACACCTTC CSARDATTYGYTF
TRBD1 few TRBJ2-3 TRBV5-1 TGCGCCAGCAGCGTGGAGGCAGGGGGAGATACGCAGTATTTT CASSVEAGGDTQYF
TRBD1 - TRBJ2-4 TRBV3-1 TGTGCCAGCAGCCCAAGATCTTGGCAGGGGGCAGCCAAAAACATTCAGTACTTC CASSPRSWQGAAKNIQYF
TRBD1 many TRBJ2-5 TRBV12-3/TRBV12-4 TGTGCCAGCACCCAGGGGGCCGGGGTACAAGAGACCCAGTACTTC CASTQGAGVQETQYF
- - TRBJ1-2 TRBV20-1 TGCAGTGCCACAGAGTTGGGAGGCTACACCTTC CSATELGGYTF
- many TRBJ1-2 TRBV4-2 TGTGCCAGCAGCCAAGTCGGCCGGGACGGGGGCTATGGCTACACCTTC CASSQVGRDGGYGYTF
- - TRBJ2-1 TRBV7-6 TGTGCCAGCAGCTTAGAGACAGGTTCCTACAATGAGCAGTTCTTC CASSLETGSYNEQFF
- - TRBJ2-7 TRBV7-2 TGTGCCAGCAGCGCGGACACCCGATCTTACAATGAGCAGTACTTC CASSADTRSYNEQYF
- - TRBJ1-1 TRBV4-3 TGCGCCAGCAGCCAAGACCGAGTATTGAGCACTGAAGCTTTCTTT CASSQDRVLSTEAFF
- - TRBJ2-7 TRBV6-5 TGTGACAGCAGTTTCACTCGGGGCCGGCCCTACGAGCAGTACTTC CDSSFTRGRPYEQYF
- - TRBJ1-5 TRBV9 TGTGCCAGCAGCGCCGATCGGGGTTTGCAGCCCCAGCATTTT CASSADRGLQPQHF
- - TRBJ2-4 TRBV5-5 TGTGCCAGCAGCTACCCCGGGAATGAGCAGTACTTC CASSYPGNEQYF
- - TRBJ2-7 TRBV4-2 TGTGCCAGCAGCCAAGAGGGAATGAATGAGCAGTACTTC CASSQEGMNEQYF
TRBD1 few TRBJ1-1 TRBV5-1 TGCGCCAGCAGCACCACAGGGGAGGGGACTGAAGCTTTCTTT CASSTTGEGTEAFF
- - TRBJ2-3 TRBV29-1 TGCAGCGTTGAAGGGAGGGGGGGTGTCACAGATACGCAGTATTTT CSVEGRGGVTDTQYF
- few TRBJ2-1 TRBV7-2 TGTGCCAGCAGCCCCGAAATCTGGGATAATGAGCAGTTCTTC CASSPEIWDNEQFF